The 17 T cell receptor beta chains in this list originate from one sample, sequenced in a study of T cell responses to AZD1222 COVID-19 vaccine. The method was immunoSEQ multiplex PCR; TCRdb's version includes in-frame clones alone and lacks a portion of them. This sample yields more than 95,000 clones, of which approximately 89% are seen a single time; approximately 4.4% belongs to the top ten. The sequenced sample was peripheral blood, obtained 28 days after the second AZD1222 dose. These receptors originate from an adult who received the AZD1222 COVID-19 vaccine.

The chain couples TRBV6-5 to TRBJ1-5, with unresolved D. The CDR3 runs to 12 residues. V was shortened by 6 bases and J by 2 bases, with 5 bases between the two germline ends. CDR1 is MNHEY, CDR2 SVGAGI, per germline. CDR3 region: CASRVGNQPQHF. In DNA form, the CDR3 reads TGTGCCAGCAGGGTTGGCAATCAGCCCCAGCATTTT.

The rearrangement links TRBV5-1 to TRBJ1-1; D remains ambiguous. Germline CDR1 and CDR2: SGHRS and YFSETQ. Trimming took off 4 bases at V and 0 bases at J, with 16 bases between the two ends. The CDR3 totals 16 residues. The CDR3, as DNA: TGCGCCAGCAGCCGGAGGGCCAACAATATGAACACTGAAGCTTTCTTT. It codes for CASSRRANNMNTEAFF.

This clone was detected only once. In DNA form, the CDR3 reads TGTGCCACCAGTGACCCCAGTGTCGGAACCCAGTACTTC. Protein sequence: CATSDPSVGTQYF. This chain links TRBV24-1 with TRBJ2-5; D is unresolved. CDR3 length: 13 amino acids. Germline values: CDR1 KGHDR, CDR2 SFDVKD. V shed 4 bases and J shed 8 bases, with 13 bases lying between them.

The chain employs TRBV7-2 and TRBJ1-6; no clear D gene. V was shortened by 2 bases and J by 9 bases, with 14 bases between the two germline ends. Germline V CDR1 and CDR2: SGHTA, FQGNSA. The CDR3 runs to 15 residues. The CDR3 sequence: CASSLSPAELSPLHF. The CDR3 bases are TGTGCCAGCAGCTTATCGCCAGCGGAACTTTCACCCCTCCACTTT.

A note on this clone: The CDR3 does not end in the conserved phenylalanine or tryptophan, so this is likely a read error. The DNA is omitted, as the CDR3 cannot be located on it reliably, and the CDR3 follows TCRdb's listing. V usage is TRBV24-1 and J usage is TRBJ1-3; the table's D call of TRBD1 was not tested on the DNA. The CDR3 has 9 residues if both end residues are counted. The germline gives CDR1 KGHDR, CDR2 SFDVKD. The CDR3 sequence is CATSDGTGI.

This chain uses TRBV27 with TRBJ2-2, with TRBD2 matching 7 bases. CDR3 length equals 14 residues. Germline trimming cut 7 bases from V and 4 bases from J; bases unmatched to any gene: 6. Germline CDR1 is MNHEY and CDR2 is SMNVEV (reference sequence). CDR3 region: CASTLWGGTGELFF. CDR3 sequence (DNA): TGTGCCAGCACCTTGTGGGGGGGCACCGGGGAGCTGTTTTTT.

The rearrangement uses TRBV28 and TRBJ2-7; D call uncertain. V lost 6 bases and J lost 3, with 6 bases in between. The CDR3 loop spans 11 amino acids. Germline assignment: CDR1 MDHEN and CDR2 SYDVKM. CDR3 nucleotide sequence: TGTGCCAGCAGAAACCACTACGAGCAGTACTTC. It yields the protein CASRNHYEQYF.

The chain employs TRBV6-2 or TRBV6-3 and TRBJ2-7; a weak D match, TRBD1 (5 bases). The CDR3 totals 16 residues. The germline gives CDR1 MNHEY, CDR2 SVGEGT. Trimming left V 6 bases short and J 0 bases short, with 18 bases between. The CDR3 bases are TGTGCCAGCAGCCCTAGACACAGGACCCCCTCCTACGAGCAGTACTTC. Its translation is CASSPRHRTPSYEQYF.

J is TRBJ2-5 and V is TRBV24-1; D perhaps matches TRBD1 (5 bases). This CDR3 is 14 amino acids long. Germline V gives CDR1 KGHDR, CDR2 SFDVKD. The V end was cut by 7 bases, the J end by 0 bases, with 11 bases between. In nucleotides, the CDR3 is TGTGCCACCAGGGGTAGGGGTTACCAAGAGACCCAGTACTTC. Protein: CATRGRGYQETQYF.

The chain joins TRBV6-5 to TRBJ1-5, with unresolved D. V lost 7 bases, J lost 4 bases, and 14 bases lay in between. The germline V gene has CDR1 MNHEY and CDR2 SVGAGI. The CDR3 has 14 amino acids. The CDR3 sequence: CASTPAMGNQPQHF. CDR3 nucleotide sequence: TGTGCCAGCACCCCAGCTATGGGGAATCAGCCCCAGCATTTT.

The chain links TRBV28 to TRBJ1-2, with D perhaps TRBD1 (5 bases). Trimming pared 7 bases from V and 5 bases from J, leaving 29 bases between. The CDR3 runs to 18 residues. Looked up from germline, CDR1 is MDHEN and CDR2 is SYDVKM. CDR3 sequence (DNA): TGTGCCAGCACCCCCCCGGGGCCATTCGGCTCTCTTAGGTATGGCTACACCTTC. Its translation: CASTPPGPFGSLRYGYTF.

The V and J genes are TRBV5-1 and TRBJ1-6, with D maybe TRBD1 (6 bases). V was clipped by 4 bases and J by 10 bases, with 18 bases between them. Looked up from germline, CDR1 is SGHRS and CDR2 is YFSETQ. This CDR3 spans 15 amino acids. Here the CDR3 reads CASSGSTGFGSPLHF. The CDR3 DNA follows: TGCGCCAGCAGCGGATCTACAGGGTTTGGGTCACCCCTCCACTTT.

The J gene is TRBJ1-5, the V gene TRBV6-5; no clear D gene. V gave up 2 bases and J gave up 4 bases, with 12 bases separating them. This CDR3 comprises 15 residues. The germline V gene has CDR1 MNHEY and CDR2 SVGAGI. CDR3 in amino acids: CASSYENAANQPQHF. As DNA, the CDR3 is TGTGCCAGCAGTTACGAGAACGCGGCAAATCAGCCCCAGCATTTT.

The DNA of the CDR3 is TGTGCCATCAGCCCCGGGGGGTCCTTCTACGAGCAGTACTTC. Translation: CAISPGGSFYEQYF. The chain recombines TRBV10-3 with TRBJ2-7; the match to TRBD2 covers 7 bases. The CDR3 is made up of 14 amino acids. Trimming cost V 6 bases and J 3 bases; bases outside gene matches: 8. Looked up from germline, CDR1 is ENHRY and CDR2 is SYGVKD.

This clone was detected many times. V gene TRBV19 combines with J gene TRBJ1-5, with a tentative D call TRBD1 (6 bases). Trimming took 6 bases from V and 3 from J, leaving 12 bases between them. The CDR3 is 14 amino acids. CDR1 is LNHDA, CDR2 SQIVND, per germline (reference sequence). The CDR3 DNA is TGTGCCAGTAGGCTACAGGGCTTCAATCAGCCCCAGCATTTT. Protein: CASRLQGFNQPQHF.

The chain uses TRBV29-1 and TRBJ1-6; tentatively, D is TRBD1 (5 bases). The CDR3 has 16 residues. V lost 6 bases and J lost 0, with 15 bases in between. Germline values: CDR1 SQVTM, CDR2 ANQGSEA. The CDR3 DNA reads as TGCAGCGTGCGGGACTCCCAGAGCTCCTATAATTCACCCCTCCACTTT. Amino acid sequence: CSVRDSQSSYNSPLHF.

The rearrangement uses TRBV3-1 (or the pseudogene TRBV3-2) and TRBJ2-7; 8 bases are shared with TRBD1. The length of the CDR3 is 15 residues. Trimming removed 4 bases from V and 3 bases from J; junction bases left unmatched: 8. The germline CDR1 and CDR2 sequences are LGHDT and YNNKEL (reference sequence). The CDR3 region is CASSPLDRARYEQYF. The DNA of the CDR3 is TGTGCCAGCAGCCCCCTGGACAGGGCTCGCTACGAGCAGTACTTC.